The clone carrying this T cell receptor beta chain was counted only a few times. The antigen is unknown. CDR1 MNHEY and CDR2 SMNVEV come from the germline V gene (reference sequence). The J segment lost 8 bases and the V segment lost 4 bases, leaving 6 bases of the junction unmatched. The CDR3 is 14 residues long. This entry comes from a study of cytomegalovirus exposure and HLA in healthy donors. Overall study: In a previous analysis, some 110 million unique TCR beta sequences were found from some 200 million T cells. Findings and caveats of the study: Excluded were some V segments that proved indistinguishable, including TRBV6-2 and TRBV6-3. Specificity for CMV antigens was confirmed in vitro for a few of the CMV-associated chains. As a later analysis revealed, the rate of TCR association differed by HLA locus, with DRB1 most and HLA-C fewest.

The PCR had 60 Vbeta and 13 Jbeta primers. The repertoire was sequenced with immunoSEQ multiplex PCR; TCRdb's copy has only in-frame clones and lacks some. The table has about 65,000 clones, 62% seen once. Sequencing input: PBMCs. This clonotype originated in a man aged 25 to 45 in good health and CMV-seronegative. This chain joins TRBV27 and TRBJ1-2; 11 positions agree with TRBD1. The CDR3: CASSSGQGVGGYTF. The CDR3 bases are TGTGCCAGCAGTTCGGGACAGGGGGTGGGAGGCTACACCTTC.